Presented here are 3 T cell receptor beta chains from one specimen sequenced in a study of T-cell reconstitution after alpha-beta-depleted transplantation in children. Molecular barcoding with unique molecular identifiers was used for the TCRbeta library. In TCRdb, the PCR reads were re-called with MiXCR into one record per CDR3 protein. Of around 210,000 distinct CDR3 sequences listed, roughly 7% were seen once; the top ten hold approximately 6%. Sample: PBMCs, taken before TCRalphabeta/CD19-depleted stem cell transplant. The receptor set was obtained from a boy aged 2 to 9 with acute lymphoblastic leukemia, due to receive a stem cell transplant.

This clonotype showed up just a few times. The V call is TRBV29-1, the J call TRBJ1-2; the D gene is possibly TRBD1 (6 bases). The ends were cut back, 7 bases at V and 8 bases at J, with 11 bases in the middle. Germline loops: CDR1 SQVTM, CDR2 ANQGSEA. The CDR3 has 10 amino acids. The CDR3 coding sequence is TGCAGCGCCGGACAGCTCGGCTACACCTTC. It translates to CSAGQLGYTF. The variable domain in full, completed from reference TRBV29-1 and TRBJ1-2, reads SAVISQKPSRDICQRGTSLTIQCQVDSQVTMMFWYRQQPGQSLTLIATANQGSEATYESGFVIDKFPISRPNLTFSTLTVSNMSPEDSSIYLCSAGQLGYTFGSGTRLTVV.

This clonotype was observed many times. The genes are TRBV7-9 and TRBJ2-1; TRBD2 might be the D (6 bases). CDR1 and CDR2 from the germline V gene are SEHNR and FQNEAQ (reference sequence). The length of the CDR3 is 15 residues. V dropped 8 bases and J dropped 6 bases, with 20 bases sitting between them. DNA for the CDR3: TGTGCCAGCCTCTTGGAGGGCCGGTTAGGCAATGAGCAGTTCTTC. Its translation: CASLLEGRLGNEQFF.

V and J are TRBV11-3 and TRBJ2-1, with unresolved D. Between the trimmed V and J ends, which lost 8 bases and 2 bases, there was a span of 10 bases. This CDR3 spans 13 amino acids. Per the germline V gene, CDR1 is SGHNT and CDR2 is YENEEA. CDR3 residues: CASYFKPYNEQFF. DNA of the CDR3: TGTGCCAGCTATTTTAAACCCTACAATGAGCAGTTCTTC. Filled out from reference TRBV11-3 and TRBJ2-1, the complete variable domain reads EAGVVQSPRYKIIEKKQPVAFWCNPISGHNTLYWYLQNLGQGPELLIRYENEEAVDDSQLPKDRFSAERLKGVDSTLKIQPAELGDSAVYLCASYFKPYNEQFFGPGTRLTVL.